This T cell receptor (beta chain) was captured in a study of T-cell memory formation after mild COVID-19. On this clonotype itself: No antigen is known for it.

Sample barcodes and UMIs were carried by the TCR alpha and TCR beta cDNA libraries that 5'RACE generated with constant-segment primers. MiXCR, run by TCRdb on the 5' RACE reads, gives a single entry per CDR3 protein. The sample shows about 250,000 distinct CDR3 sequences, 15% of them seen only once. This CDR3 has 15 amino acids. From germline, CDR1 is ENHRY and CDR2 SYGVKD. The V gene end was trimmed by 7 bases and the J gene end by 1 base; junction bases not matched to a gene: 5. Study-level results: The authors left the SARS-CoV-2 specificity of second-wave clones peaking on day 37 unconfirmed. CD4+ bias marked clones expanding day 15 to 37, unlike balanced contracting clones.

Input material: PBMCs or a T cell subset sorted from them (not recorded which). The chain links TRBV10-3 to TRBJ1-1; 11 positions agree with TRBD1. The receptor was isolated from an adult woman who had mild COVID-19 (a few samples of this study predate the infection). Cell type and time point are not known. The CDR3 region is CAITPGTGGNTEAFF. DNA of the CDR3: TGTGCCATCACCCCCGGGACAGGGGGGAACACTGAAGCTTTCTTT.